The T cell receptor beta chain described here comes from a study of blood T cell repertoires in COVID-19. The overall study: Sample material is recorded as cDNA or gDNA derived from T cells, B-cell-depleted T cells, or PBMCs.

The data were produced by immunoSEQ multiplex PCR, yet TCRdb's version contains in-frame clones alone and is incomplete. The table includes fewer than 500,000 clones, roughly 90% detected once. The germline V gene encodes CDR1 SGHRS and CDR2 YFSETQ. The CDR3 has 17 amino acids. Between the trimmed V and J ends, which lost 5 bases and 0 bases, there was a span of 17 bases. This chain connects TRBV5-1 to TRBJ1-4; no firm D call. Sample: peripheral blood. The clonotype was recovered from a woman aged 25 to 45 with active or convalescent COVID-19. The CDR3 reads CASSRDLASSTNEKLFF. The CDR3 nucleotides are TGCGCCAGCAGTCGGGATTTAGCCAGCTCAACTAATGAAAAACTGTTTTTT.